This entry lists 7 T cell receptor beta chains sequenced from one sample in a study of T cell repertoires in cytomegalovirus infection (dated by TCRdb to the late 2010s). Antigen specificity for these receptors is unknown. The data were produced on an Illumina HiSeq 1500. Starting from the raw public reads, TCRdb applied fastp trimming at Q25, assembled clones with MiXCR and retained in-frame beta chains. Each CDR3 protein gets just one entry, which takes the most common genes and DNA from the rows behind it. This sample is represented by 650,000 to 900,000 distinct CDR3 sequences; roughly 29% of them were singletons. Together, the top ten hold about an eighth of the sample. Explained via the paper, the treatment or condition label denotes: in vitro stimulation with specific CMV peptide epitopes to enrich CMV-specific T cells. Sequences were derived from cultured CD8+ T cells from PBMCs, sampled from culture after CMV antigen stimulation. All receptors come from a human donor in good health (CMV status not recorded). Some clones in this sample may be carry-over from other donors' samples.

The rearrangement joins TRBV6-5 to TRBJ1-1, with a possible D match to TRBD1 (6 bases). The germline CDR1 and CDR2 sequences are MNHEY and SVGAGI. Trimming stripped 10 bases from V and 0 bases from J, with 15 bases between. The CDR3 runs 14 residues. CDR3 DNA sequence: TGTGCCACCCGAACAGGGCCCGTGAACACTGAAGCTTTCTTT. Its translation: CATRTGPVNTEAFF.

The rearrangement uses TRBV14 and TRBJ2-3, with a weak D call TRBD2 (5 bases). V was pared by 0 bases and J by 4 bases, with 17 bases between. Germline CDR1 and CDR2: SGHDN and FVKESK. This CDR3 comprises 17 residues. The CDR3 spells CASSQEIAGRSADTQYF. CDR3 nucleotides: TGTGCCAGCAGCCAAGAAATCGCGGGCAGGTCAGCAGATACGCAGTATTTT.

The V and J genes are TRBV6-6 and TRBJ1-4; 7 bases are shared with TRBD1. CDR1 MNHNY and CDR2 SVGAGI come from the germline V gene (reference sequence). The CDR3 contains 17 residues. Germline trimming cut 9 bases from V and 6 bases from J; bases unmatched to any gene: 19. The chain's CDR3 is CASTQGPPDQLDEKLFF. The CDR3 bases are TGTGCCAGTACACAGGGGCCACCGGACCAGCTAGATGAAAAACTGTTTTTT.

This clonotype was seen a few times. The chain joins TRBV6-6 to TRBJ1-1, with 9 bases matching TRBD1. This CDR3 contains 15 residues. CDR1 is MNHNY and CDR2 is SVGAGI in the germline V gene (reference sequence). V shed 7 bases and J 4 bases; nucleotides not matched to a gene: 10. The CDR3 region has the DNA TGTGCCAGCATGGAGTGGGGGACAGGGAGCACTGAAGCTTTCTTT. Protein product: CASMEWGTGSTEAFF.

This clonotype was counted a few times. The chain combines TRBV4-1 with TRBJ1-1; D unclear. Per the germline V gene, CDR1 is MGHRA and CDR2 is YSYEKL. The CDR3 totals 15 residues. With 6 bases removed from V and 5 bases from J, the gap between germline ends came to 19 bases. The CDR3 bases are TGCGCCAGCAGACTGGACGAGACCTCAGGAACTGAAGCTTTCTTT. Its protein is CASRLDETSGTEAFF.

The genes are TRBV27 and TRBJ2-7; D tentatively fits TRBD1 or TRBD2 (5 bases each). CDR3 size: 11 residues. V was cut by 6 bases and J by 5 bases, with 8 bases left in between. Germline CDR1 is MNHEY and CDR2 is SMNVEV (reference sequence). CDR3 residues: CASRGRDEQYF. CDR3 bases: TGTGCCAGCAGGGGACGAGACGAGCAGTACTTC.

The chain couples TRBV7-2 to TRBJ1-1; no definite D call. This CDR3 is built from 14 residues. Germline values: CDR1 SGHTA, CDR2 FQGNSA. Trimming removed 1 base at V and 3 bases at J, with 9 bases between. CDR3 region: CASSLDGVDTEAFF. DNA of the CDR3: TGTGCCAGCAGCTTAGATGGGGTGGACACTGAAGCTTTCTTT.